This TCR beta chain was sequenced during a study of shared clonotypes between healthy human individuals. Genomic DNA, for the unsorted samples, came from roughly 90 million PBMCs. Study-level results: The represented genetic and exposure-history diversity was limited by the small number of donors.

Sequencing used immunoSEQ multiplex PCR; TCRdb keeps in-frame clones, though not all of them. The table has about half a million clones, over 75% seen once. In regard to this clone: Its antigen is not known.

The length of the CDR3 is 15 residues. Germline CDR1 reads MGHRA; CDR2 reads YSYEKL. With 4 bases removed from V and 5 bases from J, the gap between germline ends came to 17 bases. V usage is TRBV4-1 and J usage is TRBJ2-5, with D perhaps assigned TRBD1 or TRBD2 (5 bases each). This clonotype originated in a woman between 40 and 55 years old in good health. Some clones in this sample may be carry-over from other donors' samples. The specimen was PBMCs. The CDR3 DNA reads TGCGCCAGCAGCCCCGAGGGGCAGGGTTACGAGACCCAGTACTTC. Residues: CASSPEGQGYETQYF.